This T cell receptor beta chain was sequenced for a study of blood T cell repertoires in COVID-19. About the study: Sites across the United States, Italy and Spain contributed samples from acute and convalescent COVID-19.

In the authors' methods: Scientists estimated how many nucleated cells there were by amplifying reference gene primers. Profiling relied on immunoSEQ multiplex PCR, and the TCRdb table lists in-frame clones only, not all of them. D and trimming were read from the DNA, whereas the V and J calls and clone size are those reported in that table. Among 240,000 or so clones listed, approximately 80% were seen once. Sequences were obtained from peripheral blood. The TCR comes from a man aged 25-40 years who had recovered from COVID-19.

The CDR3 loop reads CATRNSGANVLTF. The CDR3 DNA sequence: TGTGCCACCAGGAACTCTGGGGCCAACGTCCTGACTTTC. The chain couples TRBV19 to TRBJ2-6, with D uncertain. The germline V and J ends were trimmed by 10 bases and 0 bases, with 7 bases remaining between them. This CDR3 comprises 13 residues. Germline V gives CDR1 LNHDA, CDR2 SQIVND (reference sequence).